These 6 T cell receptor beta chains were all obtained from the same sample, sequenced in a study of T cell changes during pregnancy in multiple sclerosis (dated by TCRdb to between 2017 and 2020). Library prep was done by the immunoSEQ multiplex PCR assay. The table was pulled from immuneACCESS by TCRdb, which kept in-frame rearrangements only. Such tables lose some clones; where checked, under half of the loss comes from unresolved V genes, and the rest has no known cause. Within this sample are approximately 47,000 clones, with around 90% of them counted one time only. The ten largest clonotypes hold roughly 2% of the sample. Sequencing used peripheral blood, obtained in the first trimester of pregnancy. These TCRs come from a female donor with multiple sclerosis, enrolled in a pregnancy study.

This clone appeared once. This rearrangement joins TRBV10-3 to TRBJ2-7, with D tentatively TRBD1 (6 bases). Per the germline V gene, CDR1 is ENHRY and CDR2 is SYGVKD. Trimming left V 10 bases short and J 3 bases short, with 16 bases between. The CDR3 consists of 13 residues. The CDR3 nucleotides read TGTGCCACCAGGGGAGTCGGATACTACGAGCAGTACTTC. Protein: CATRGVGYYEQYF.

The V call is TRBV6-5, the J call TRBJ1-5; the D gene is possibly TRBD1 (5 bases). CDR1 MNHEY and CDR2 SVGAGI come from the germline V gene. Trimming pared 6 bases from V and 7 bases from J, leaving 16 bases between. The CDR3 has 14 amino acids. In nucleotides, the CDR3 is TGTGCCAGCAGCCCTATCGGGGGAGGACAGCCCCAGCATTTT. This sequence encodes CASSPIGGGQPQHF.

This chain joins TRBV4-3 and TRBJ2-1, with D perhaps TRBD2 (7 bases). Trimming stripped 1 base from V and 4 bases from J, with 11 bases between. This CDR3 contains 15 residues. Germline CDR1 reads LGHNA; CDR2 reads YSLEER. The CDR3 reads CASSQAGGPYNEQFF. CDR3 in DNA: TGCGCCAGCAGCCAAGCGGGGGGCCCTTACAATGAGCAGTTCTTC.

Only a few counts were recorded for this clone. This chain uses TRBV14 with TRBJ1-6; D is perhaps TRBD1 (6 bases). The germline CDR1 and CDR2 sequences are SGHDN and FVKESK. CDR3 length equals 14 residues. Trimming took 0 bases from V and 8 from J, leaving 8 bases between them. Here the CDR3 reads CASSQEQGYSPLHF. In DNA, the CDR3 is TGTGCCAGCAGCCAAGAACAGGGATATTCACCCCTCCACTTT.

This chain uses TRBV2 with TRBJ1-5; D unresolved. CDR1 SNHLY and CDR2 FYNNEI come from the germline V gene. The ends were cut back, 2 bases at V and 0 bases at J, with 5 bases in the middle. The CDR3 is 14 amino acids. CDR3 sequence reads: CASSEWLSNQPQHF. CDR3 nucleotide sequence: TGTGCCAGCAGTGAATGGCTTAGCAATCAGCCCCAGCATTTT.

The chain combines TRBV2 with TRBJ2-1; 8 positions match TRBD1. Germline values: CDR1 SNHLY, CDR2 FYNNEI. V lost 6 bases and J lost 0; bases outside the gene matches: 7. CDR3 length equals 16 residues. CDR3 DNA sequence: TGTGCCAGCAGAAGGGACAGGACGAGCTCCTACAATGAGCAGTTCTTC. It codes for CASRRDRTSSYNEQFF.